Listed below are T cell receptor beta chains from one sample, sequenced in a study of blood T cell repertoires in COVID-19. Measured with immunoSEQ multiplex PCR; TCRdb has only the in-frame clones, and not every one. The repertoire holds 65,000 to 70,000 clones, with roughly 79% as singletons. The sample comprised peripheral blood. These receptor sequences come from a man aged 55 to 70 with acute or convalescent COVID-19. CDR3s include the opening cysteine and the closing phenylalanine or tryptophan. The D gene is left open where the match is weak. Not every row has a clone size; where given, it reads once, few, many or a size class.

D gene	V gene	J gene	clone size	CDR3 protein	CDR3 DNA
TRBD2	TRBV4-2	TRBJ2-5	NA	CASSQRGDYQETQYF	TGTGCCAGCAGCCAACGCGGGGACTATCAAGAGACCCAGTACTTC
TRBD1	TRBV19	TRBJ1-1	NA	CASKGGQGLGNTEAFF	TGTGCCAGTAAGGGGGGACAGGGTCTTGGGAACACTGAAGCTTTCTTT
TRBD1	TRBV6-5	TRBJ1-1	NA	CASRDRGVFPEAFF	TGTGCCAGCAGGGACAGGGGGGTATTTCCTGAAGCTTTCTTT
NA	TRBV4-2	TRBJ1-1	NA	CASSQTGEGNTEAFF	TGTGCCAGCAGCCAAACCGGGGAGGGGAACACTGAAGCTTTCTTT
NA	TRBV10-3	TRBJ2-2	NA	CAISELGLANTGELFF	TGTGCCATCAGTGAGTTAGGACTTGCGAACACCGGGGAGCTGTTTTTT
TRBD2	TRBV27	TRBJ2-5	NA	CASSLGYQSGTSEQETQYF	TGTGCCAGCAGTTTGGGGTATCAATCCGGGACTAGCGAACAAGAGACCCAGTACTTC
TRBD1	TRBV5-6	TRBJ2-7	few	CASSLGDRGTGEQYF	TGTGCCAGCAGCTTGGGGGACAGGGGCACCGGCGAGCAGTACTTC
NA	TRBV10-2	TRBJ1-2	NA	CARNRDKGNYGYTF	TGCGCCAGAAACCGGGACAAGGGAAACTATGGCTACACCTTC
NA	TRBV19	TRBJ1-6	NA	CASSILSSYNSPLHF	TGTGCCAGTAGTATACTGAGCTCCTATAATTCACCCCTCCACTTT
NA	TRBV9	TRBJ2-3	NA	CASSVVPGGTDTQYF	TGTGCCAGCAGCGTAGTCCCGGGGGGCACAGATACGCAGTATTTT